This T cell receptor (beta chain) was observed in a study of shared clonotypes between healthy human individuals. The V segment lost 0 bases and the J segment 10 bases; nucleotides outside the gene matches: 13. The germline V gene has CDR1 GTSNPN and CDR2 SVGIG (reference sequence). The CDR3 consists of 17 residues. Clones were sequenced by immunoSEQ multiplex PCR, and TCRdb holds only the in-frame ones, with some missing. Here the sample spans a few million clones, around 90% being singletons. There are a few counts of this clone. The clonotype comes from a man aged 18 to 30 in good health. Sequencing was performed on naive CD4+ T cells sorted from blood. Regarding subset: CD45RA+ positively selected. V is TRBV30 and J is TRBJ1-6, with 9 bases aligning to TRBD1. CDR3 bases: TGTGCCTGGAGTGTAATACCATCTACAGGGGGCTTGTCACCCCTCCACTTT. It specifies CAWSVIPSTGGLSPLHF.